These 32 T cell receptor beta chains originate from one sample sequenced in a study of T cells in Graves' hyperthyroidism and ophthalmopathy. The CDR3 regions of TCR beta were amplified from RNA transcripts. Researchers ran a first-round RT-PCR on the TCR CDR3 using the HTBI primer set. TCRdb re-called the multiplex PCR reads through MiXCR, storing one row per CDR3 protein. The table has around 720,000 distinct CDR3 sequences, around 40% seen once. Sequenced input: blood. All receptors derive from a woman aged 40-49 years with Graves' hyperthyroidism.

This clonotype was seen many times. J is TRBJ1-1 and V is TRBV6-6; D gene unclear. This CDR3 region has 13 residues. Trimming stripped 6 bases from V and 1 base from J, with 9 bases between. The germline gives CDR1 MNHNY, CDR2 SVGAGI (reference sequence). The CDR3 loop reads CASRLRTNTEAFF. CDR3 coding DNA: TGTGCCAGCAGGTTACGGACGAACACTGAAGCTTTCTTT.

This clonotype has at least ten counts. The chain employs TRBV7-2 and TRBJ2-7, with D unresolved. Germline V gives CDR1 SGHTA, CDR2 FQGNSA. The CDR3 runs 12 residues. Trimming removed 5 bases at V and 6 bases at J, with 11 bases between. In nucleotides, the CDR3 is TGTGCCAGCAGCCCCGGGCCATCCGAGCAGTACTTC. Translation gives CASSPGPSEQYF.

The chain recombines TRBV9 with TRBJ2-2, with D uncertain. Germline CDR1 reads SGDLS; CDR2 reads YYNGEE. V was pared by 0 bases and J by 6 bases, with 9 bases between. The CDR3 is 14 amino acids. CDR3 nucleotides: TGTGCCAGCAGCGTAGGACCCCCCGCCGGGGAGCTGTTTTTT. This encodes CASSVGPPAGELFF.

This clonotype was observed a handful of times. The DNA is omitted, as the CDR3 cannot be located on it reliably, and the CDR3 follows TCRdb's listing. The gene calls are TRBV6-5 and TRBJ1-1; the DNA was not compared with TRBD1, the D call given in the table. CDR1 is MNHEY and CDR2 is SVGAGI in the germline V gene. The CDR3 adds up to 14 amino acids, both ends counted. CDR3: CASSSSGGVTEAFF.

This clonotype was detected a few times. The V call is TRBV4-1, the J call TRBJ2-5; D is unclear. Trimming cost V 1 base and J 5 bases, with 8 bases left between them. The CDR3 runs 13 residues. Germline V lookup: CDR1 MGHRA, CDR2 YSYEKL. CDR3 in DNA: TGCGCCAGCAGCCAAGGGGTTTATGAGACCCAGTACTTC. It codes for CASSQGVYETQYF.

This clonotype has a count of ten or more. The chain employs TRBV29-1 and TRBJ1-2; TRBD1 might be the D (5 bases). V shed 4 bases and J shed 8 bases, with 17 bases lying between them. The CDR3 extends over 13 amino acids. Germline V gene sequence: CDR1 SQVTM, CDR2 ANQGSEA. CDR3 in amino acids: CSVGSGRGDGYTF. DNA of the CDR3: TGCAGCGTTGGATCCGGGCGAGGGGACGGCTACACCTTC.

There are a few counts of this clonotype. The V and J genes are TRBV24-1 and TRBJ2-2; 11 bases are a match to TRBD2. This CDR3 spans 17 amino acids. Trimming took 1 base from V and 6 from J; bases not matched to a gene: 6. Germline V gene lookup returns CDR1 KGHDR and CDR2 SFDVKD. CDR3 nucleotide sequence: TGTGCCACCAGTGATTTCACCCTAGCGGGGGGTTCCGGGGAGCTGTTTTTT. Its translation: CATSDFTLAGGSGELFF.

As regards this clonotype: One end of the junction does not line up with germline, which may come from a read error. The V call is TRBV7-8, the J call TRBJ2-2; 8 nucleotides align to TRBD1. CDR1 is SGHVS and CDR2 is FQNEAQ in the germline V gene. The CDR3 is made up of 15 amino acids. Written as DNA, the CDR3 is TGTGCCAGCAGCTTTCAGGGGGCCGGCACCGGGGAGCTGTCTTTT. Encoded protein: CASSFQGAGTGELSF.

As to this clonotype: A read error may produce the germline difference seen at one junction end. The chain is built from TRBV6-5 and TRBJ1-3; D unresolved. Germline loops: CDR1 MNHEY, CDR2 SVGAGI. The CDR3 consists of 13 residues. CDR3 sequence: CASSSLGGSTIYF. The CDR3 region has the DNA TGTGCCAGCAGTTCTCTCGGCGGAAGCACCATATATTTT.

This chain links TRBV7-9 with TRBJ2-6, with 7 bases that match TRBD1. The CDR3 is 14 amino acids. In germline, CDR1 is SEHNR, CDR2 FQNEAQ (reference sequence). Trimming took 11 bases from V and 2 from J; bases not matched to a gene: 6. CDR3 coding DNA: TGTGCCGGGAGAGGGGGCGCTGGGGCCAACGTCCTGACTTTC. Encoded protein: CAGRGGAGANVLTF.

The chain joins TRBV19 to TRBJ1-1, with D possibly TRBD1 on 5 matching bases. V lost 5 bases and J lost 1, with 17 bases in between. The germline CDR1 and CDR2 sequences are LNHDA and SQIVND (reference sequence). CDR3 length: 16 amino acids. The CDR3 region is CASSPGLAGGNTEAFF. CDR3 coding DNA: TGTGCCAGTAGTCCGGGACTAGCGGGGGGGAACACTGAAGCTTTCTTT. The full variable domain, with the rest looked up from reference TRBV19 and TRBJ1-1, is DGGITQSPKYLFRKEGQNVTLSCEQNLNHDAMYWYRQDPGQGLRLIYYSQIVNDFQKGDIAEGYSVSREKKESFPLTVTSAQKNPTAFYLCASSPGLAGGNTEAFFGQGTRLTVV.

J is TRBJ2-7 and V is TRBV24-1; TRBD1 matches 11 bases. Germline values: CDR1 KGHDR, CDR2 SFDVKD. Germline trimming cut 2 bases from V and 4 bases from J; bases unmatched to any gene: 9. This CDR3 has 17 amino acids. CDR3 protein: CATSDSSGTGGRYEQYF. The CDR3, as DNA: TGTGCCACCAGTGATTCCTCCGGGACAGGGGGGAGATACGAGCAGTACTTC.

There are many counts of this clonotype. CDR3 in amino acids: CSASPLRVVRDYEQYF. The CDR3 region has the DNA TGCAGTGCAAGTCCCCTTCGGGTGGTCAGAGACTACGAGCAGTACTTC. The chain couples TRBV20-1 to TRBJ2-7; D is unresolved. V shed 6 bases and J shed 3 bases, with 24 bases lying between them. This CDR3 is 16 amino acids long. Germline V CDR1 and CDR2: DFQATT, SNEGSKA (reference sequence).

The chain joins TRBV27 to TRBJ2-7, with D unclear. Trimming shortened V by 0 bases and J by 3 bases, and 6 bases separated the two germline ends. CDR1 is MNHEY, CDR2 SMNVEV, per germline (reference sequence). CDR3 size: 13 residues. The CDR3 loop is CASSLSNSYEQYF. In nucleotides, the CDR3 is TGTGCCAGCAGTTTATCGAACAGCTACGAGCAGTACTTC.

This chain uses TRBV18 with TRBJ1-6, with TRBD1 as a possible D gene (5 bases). This CDR3 is built from 15 residues. The ends were cut back, 4 bases at V and 8 bases at J, with 15 bases in the middle. CDR1 is KGHSH and CDR2 is LQKENI in the germline V gene. The CDR3 loop is CASSRLPGRHSPLHF. CDR3 sequence (DNA): TGTGCCAGCTCACGACTCCCGGGGCGACATTCACCCCTCCACTTT.

DNA of the CDR3: TGCGCCAGCAGCTTACGGGTTGAGACTGAAGCTTTCTTT. Translated: CASSLRVETEAFF. This sequence joins TRBV5-1 and TRBJ1-1, with D hard to call. There are 13 residues in the CDR3. CDR1 and CDR2 (germline): SGHRS, YFSETQ. Trimming left V 2 bases short and J 5 bases short, with 10 bases between.

This clonotype has ten or more counts. CDR3 bases: TGTGCCAGCAGACGGGACCTGAATCAGCCCCAGCATTTT. It specifies CASRRDLNQPQHF. This chain joins TRBV6-2 or TRBV6-3 and TRBJ1-5, with D perhaps TRBD1 (5 bases). This CDR3 is 13 amino acids long. V lost 6 bases and J lost 4, with 10 bases in between. CDR1 and CDR2 (germline): MNHEY, SVGEGT.

This clonotype was seen at least ten times. The chain links TRBV10-3 to TRBJ2-5, with D tentatively TRBD1 (6 bases). Germline values: CDR1 ENHRY, CDR2 SYGVKD. Trimming pared 8 bases from V and 4 bases from J, leaving 23 bases between. The CDR3 loop spans 16 amino acids. CDR3 sequence (DNA): TGTGCCATCGCCCTTCGACAGGCTACTAGGCCAGAGACCCAGTACTTC. Amino acid sequence: CAIALRQATRPETQYF.

The J gene is TRBJ1-5, the V gene TRBV10-3, with 7 bases that match TRBD1. Germline V gene sequence: CDR1 ENHRY, CDR2 SYGVKD. CDR3 length equals 15 residues. V trimming: 5 bases; J trimming: 3 bases; junction bases outside the gene matches: 7. CDR3 sequence: CAISRWQGVNQPQHF. The CDR3 coding sequence is TGTGCCATCAGTAGGTGGCAGGGGGTCAATCAGCCCCAGCATTTT.

This clonotype was observed a few times. The rearrangement uses TRBV24-1 and TRBJ2-6; D ambiguous. Per germline, CDR1 KGHDR and CDR2 SFDVKD. This CDR3 has 15 amino acids. The V end lost 9 bases, the J end lost 0 bases, and 11 bases lay between the germline ends. CDR3 coding DNA: TGTGCCACCGGAGACCTCAACTCTGGGGCCAACGTCCTGACTTTC. Translation: CATGDLNSGANVLTF.

There are many counts of this clonotype. A junction boundary mismatches the germline segment, possibly from a read error. The chain recombines TRBV7-2 with TRBJ1-1; 8 positions match TRBD1. The CDR3 is made up of 13 amino acids. Germline CDR1 and CDR2: SGHTA and FQGNSA. In DNA, the CDR3 is TGCGCCAGCAGCAGGGGGCTGAACACTGAAGCTTTCTTT. Amino acid sequence: CASSRGLNTEAFF.

The chain uses TRBV5-1 and TRBJ2-7, with D possibly TRBD2 on 5 matching bases. V was clipped by 4 bases and J by 3 bases, with 20 bases between them. The CDR3 is 16 amino acids. Germline V gene sequence: CDR1 SGHRS, CDR2 YFSETQ. Here the CDR3 reads CASSLLRETTGYEQYF. The CDR3 nucleotides read TGCGCCAGCAGCCTTTTGAGGGAGACAACGGGCTACGAGCAGTACTTC. The full variable domain, completed using reference TRBV5-1 and TRBJ2-7, is KAGVTQTPRYLIKTRGQQVTLSCSPISGHRSVSWYQQTPGQGLQFLFEYFSETQRNKGNFPGRFSGRQFSNSRSEMNVSTLELGDSALYLCASSLLRETTGYEQYFGPGTRLTVT.

V gene TRBV10-2 combines with J gene TRBJ1-6; D unclear. CDR1 is WSHSY and CDR2 is SAAADI in the germline V gene. The germline V and J ends were trimmed by 3 bases and 10 bases, with 10 bases remaining between them. This CDR3 is 13 amino acids long. The CDR3 nucleotides read TGCGCCAGCAGTGACCTCGTAGGATCACCCCTCCACTTT. Protein sequence: CASSDLVGSPLHF.

This clonotype turned up a few times. The genes are TRBV6-5 and TRBJ1-1, with D maybe TRBD1 (5 bases). CDR3 length: 11 residues. Germline CDR1 MNHEY, CDR2 SVGAGI. V lost 5 bases, J lost 7 bases, and 8 bases lay in between. For the CDR3, the DNA is TGTGCCAGCAGTATAAGGGGTGAAGCTTTCTTT. It specifies CASSIRGEAFF.

The rearrangement uses TRBV7-6 and TRBJ1-4; TRBD1 is a possible D gene (5 bases). The CDR3 is made up of 22 amino acids. The V and J ends lost 5 bases and 0 bases respectively, with 31 bases between them. Germline CDR1 is SGHVS and CDR2 is FNYEAQ. The CDR3 loop is CASSRLRGGLIKQDSTNEKLFF. In DNA form, the CDR3 reads TGTGCCAGCAGCCGTCTAAGGGGCGGATTAATAAAACAGGACTCAACTAATGAAAAACTGTTTTTT. Complete variable domain (other parts from reference TRBV7-6 and TRBJ1-4): GAGVSQSPRYKVTKRGQDVALRCDPISGHVSLYWYRQALGQGPEFLTYFNYEAQQDKSGLPNDRFSAERPEGSISTLTIQRTEQRDSAMYRCASSRLRGGLIKQDSTNEKLFFGSGTQLSVL.

The V gene is TRBV6-5, the J gene TRBJ1-5; weak D call: TRBD1 (5 bases). The V gene lost 0 bases and the J gene lost 7 bases, with 10 bases spanning the gap. This CDR3 is built from 14 residues. Germline lookup yields CDR1 MNHEY and CDR2 SVGAGI. In nucleotides, the CDR3 is TGTGCCAGCAGTTACTCGATCAGGGACCAGCCCCAGCATTTT. Its translation is CASSYSIRDQPQHF.

This rearrangement joins TRBV4-3 to TRBJ2-7, with 7 positions matching TRBD1. The J segment lost 3 bases and the V segment lost 4 bases, leaving 6 bases of the junction unmatched. Germline V gene data show CDR1 as LGHNA and CDR2 as YSLEER. CDR3 size: 14 residues. CDR3 sequence reads: CASSPRTGVYEQYF. CDR3 nucleotide sequence: TGCGCCAGCAGCCCTCGGACAGGAGTCTACGAGCAGTACTTC.

This clonotype was found a few times. CDR3 protein: CASSMTGAGNQPQHF. The CDR3 DNA follows: TGTGCCAGTAGTATGACAGGGGCAGGCAATCAGCCCCAGCATTTT. This chain links TRBV19 with TRBJ1-5; TRBD1 agrees at 8 bases. The CDR3 contains 15 residues. In germline, CDR1 is LNHDA, CDR2 SQIVND (reference sequence). Trimming took 3 bases from V and 2 from J; bases not matched to a gene: 3.

This clonotype occurred a few times. The chain combines TRBV5-1 with TRBJ1-1, with 10 positions matching TRBD1. The CDR3 runs 17 residues. Germline CDR1 SGHRS, CDR2 YFSETQ. Trimming removed 4 bases from V and 1 base from J; junction bases left unmatched: 10. CDR3 coding DNA: TGCGCCAGCAGCGTCCGGGACAGGGGAATTAGGAACACTGAAGCTTTCTTT. It yields the protein CASSVRDRGIRNTEAFF.

This clonotype showed up many times. The chain links TRBV5-6 to TRBJ1-2; 8 bases fit TRBD1. Germline CDR1 reads SGHDT; CDR2 reads YYEEEE. J gave up 6 bases and V 4 bases, and 14 bases lay outside the gene matches. This CDR3 has 16 residues. The CDR3 is CASSPEGRTGTDGYTF. CDR3 coding DNA: TGTGCCAGCAGCCCGGAGGGAAGGACAGGGACAGATGGCTACACCTTC.

V is TRBV7-6 and J is TRBJ2-1; perhaps TRBD1 as D (6 bases). Germline V gene sequence: CDR1 SGHVS, CDR2 FNYEAQ. Trimming removed 0 bases at V and 6 bases at J, with 12 bases between. This CDR3 contains 15 residues. The DNA of the CDR3 is TGTGCCAGCAGCTTAGCCCAGGGGTGGAGCAATGAGCAGTTCTTC. Amino acid sequence: CASSLAQGWSNEQFF.

Comments on this clonotype: A read error is possible here, since a much larger clone lies one base away. This rearrangement joins TRBV20-1 to TRBJ2-7, with 9 bases lining up with TRBD2. CDR1 DFQATT and CDR2 SNEGSKA come from the germline V gene (reference sequence). The CDR3 has 12 amino acids. The CDR3 spells CSVHSGGYEHYF. The CDR3 DNA reads as TGCAGTGTCCATAGCGGGGGCTACGAGCACTACTTC.